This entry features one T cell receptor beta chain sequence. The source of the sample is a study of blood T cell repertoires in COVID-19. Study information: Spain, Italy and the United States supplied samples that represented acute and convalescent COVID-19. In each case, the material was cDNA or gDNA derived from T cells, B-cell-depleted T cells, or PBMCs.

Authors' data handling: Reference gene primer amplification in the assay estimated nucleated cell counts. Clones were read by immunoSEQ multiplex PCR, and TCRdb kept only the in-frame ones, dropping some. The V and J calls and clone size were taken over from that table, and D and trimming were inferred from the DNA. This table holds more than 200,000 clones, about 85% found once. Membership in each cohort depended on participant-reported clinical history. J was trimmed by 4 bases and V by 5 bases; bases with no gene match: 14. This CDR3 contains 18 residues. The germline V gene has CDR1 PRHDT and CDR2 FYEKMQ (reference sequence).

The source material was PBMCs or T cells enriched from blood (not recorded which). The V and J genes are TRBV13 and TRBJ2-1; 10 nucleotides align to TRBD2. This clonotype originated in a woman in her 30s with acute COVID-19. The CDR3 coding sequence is TGTGCCAGCAGCCCGGGACTAGCGAACCCATCCACATACAATGAGCAGTTCTTC. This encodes CASSPGLANPSTYNEQFF.